These T cell receptor beta chains were read from a single sample in a study of T cell repertoires in cytomegalovirus infection. For these TCRs, the target antigens are not known. A single record per CDR3 protein comes from TCRdb applying MiXCR to the reads. This table holds roughly 150,000 distinct CDR3 sequences, 20% to 25% found once. Material: CD8+ T cells from cultured PBMCs, obtained from culture after CMV antigen stimulation. The receptor set was obtained from a human donor in good health (CMV status not recorded). Some clones in this sample may be carry-over from other donors' samples. The conserved cysteine and the conserved F or W are not part of the CDR3 here.

v_call,j_call,cdr3_aa
TRBV7-9,TRBJ1-6,ASSLGTGGGSPLH
TRBV12-5,TRBJ1-2,ASGLDPLDGYT
TRBV7-9,TRBJ2-5,ASSFWDQETQY
TRBV11-2,TRBJ2-2,ASSLLDGGSGESLPGELF
TRBV7-6,TRBJ2-7,ASSLGQGNYEQY
TRBV7-4,TRBJ2-3,ASISPQGPTFRPDTQY
TRBV12-3/TRBV12-4,TRBJ2-1,ASSQAVEQF
TRBV6-2/TRBV6-3,TRBJ2-3,ASSYQEAGSDTQY
TRBV12-3/TRBV12-4,TRBJ1-2,ASSRIGYGYT
TRBV6-4,TRBJ1-2,ASSDSTEGLKNGYT
TRBV10-3,TRBJ2-5,AISEGLAGFQETQY
TRBV6-2/TRBV6-3,TRBJ1-1,ASSLSSRRNTEAF